The source of this T cell receptor (beta chain) is a study of T cells in pancreatic ductal adenocarcinoma. TCRdb's copy holds only in-frame clones and misses some; the assay was immunoSEQ multiplex PCR. The sample carries some 16,000 clones, around nine tenths recorded once. No neoadjuvant therapy was given to the selected pancreatic ductal adenocarcinoma patients before their surgery. Study results and caveats: Tumors hold more CD45RO+ effector T cells, which may bias toward lower diversity. No significant tumor-blood clonality difference; means were about 0.1 and 0.07.

Per the germline V gene, CDR1 is LGHNA and CDR2 is YSLEER. V was pared by 3 bases and J by 0 bases, with 12 bases between. The CDR3 totals 15 residues. A word on this clone: Its target is unknown.

The sequence derives from a human donor with pancreatic ductal adenocarcinoma. Source material: PBMCs. The chain recombines TRBV4-3 with TRBJ2-7; tentative D call: TRBD1 (6 bases). The CDR3 here is CASSQDRDNSYEQYF. The CDR3 DNA follows: TGCGCCAGCAGCCAGGACCGGGACAACTCCTACGAGCAGTACTTC.